This T cell receptor (beta chain) emerged from a study of Ad26.COV2.S vaccination and SARS-CoV-2 variants. Background on the study: Donor got 5x10^10 or 1x10^11 viral particles of Ad26.COV2.S. Study-level findings and limits: Reports say spike-specific CD8+ and CD4+ T cell responses covered substantial breadth after vaccination. Vaccinees showed greater spike-specific TCR breadth than placebo recipients.

Repertoires were generated with immunoSEQ multiplex PCR, while TCRdb's copy carries only in-frame clones and drops some. The table has over 450,000 clones, roughly 87% seen once. The table lists this clone with many counts. Its antigen is not identified. As for treatment: roughly 18 received Ad26.COV2.S at low or high dose, single or two shots; five or six received placebo; per-sample allocation not given. At day 63 after the first vaccine or placebo injection, samples were drawn. Wuhan-strain SARS-CoV-2 spike was expressed by the Ad26 vector that made up the vaccine. Germline CDR1 and CDR2: SGHRS and YFSETQ. The CDR3 spans 14 residues. Trimming stripped 7 bases from V and 3 bases from J, with 14 bases between.

The material sequenced was peripheral blood, taken in a trial of Ad26.COV2.S vaccine versus placebo. The chain employs TRBV5-1 and TRBJ2-1, with D maybe TRBD1 (6 bases). The TCR comes from a person aged 18-65 years who received the Ad26.COV2.S COVID-19 vaccine or a placebo. The CDR3 protein is CASGPGHVYNEQFF. In DNA, the CDR3 is TGCGCCAGCGGCCCGGGACACGTCTACAATGAGCAGTTCTTC.